One and the same sample provided the 14 T cell receptor beta chains below, sequenced in a study of OX40 agonist ivuxolimab in advanced cancers. Profiled with immunoSEQ multiplex PCR; TCRdb holds only in-frame clones, not every one. Here the sample spans about 62,000 clones, 60% to 85% being singletons. Sequencing used CD4+ or CD8+ T cells sorted from blood, obtained in a trial of the OX40 agonist ivuxolimab. The receptors were sampled from an adult with an advanced solid tumor such as melanoma, head and neck, liver or kidney cancer.

The gene calls are TRBV20-1 and TRBJ2-1; no firm D call. Germline V gene sequence: CDR1 DFQATT, CDR2 SNEGSKA (reference sequence). The CDR3 sequence is 11 residues long. Trimming took 3 bases from V and 5 from J, leaving 5 bases between them. CDR3: CSASPHNEQFF. The DNA for the CDR3 is TGCAGTGCTAGCCCCCACAATGAGCAGTTCTTC.

This clone was detected only a few times. This CDR3 is CASTWGTGLSQPQHF. Here the CDR3 DNA reads TGTGCCAGCACCTGGGGGACAGGGCTATCCCAGCCCCAGCATTTT. The chain uses TRBV7-2 and TRBJ1-5, with TRBD1 identical over 9 bases. The CDR3 consists of 15 residues. The V gene end was trimmed by 7 bases and the J gene end by 7 bases; junction bases not matched to a gene: 11. From germline, CDR1 is SGHTA and CDR2 FQGNSA.

The chain joins TRBV14 to TRBJ2-5; D ambiguous. The germline V and J ends were trimmed by 4 bases and 9 bases, with 9 bases remaining between them. CDR1 and CDR2 (germline): SGHDN, FVKESK. CDR3 length: 11 amino acids. DNA for the CDR3: TGTGCCAGCAGCCTTGGATCGGCCCAGTACTTC. Translating it yields CASSLGSAQYF.

For the CDR3, the DNA is TGTGCCAGCAGCTTGGTTGGGGTTCCCTCCTACGAGCAGTACTTC. Its translation: CASSLVGVPSYEQYF. The chain links TRBV5-5 to TRBJ2-7; D is ambiguous. CDR1 SGHKS and CDR2 YYEKEE come from the germline V gene (reference sequence). The ends were cut back, 0 bases at V and 0 bases at J, with 10 bases in the middle. The CDR3 totals 15 residues.

The gene calls are TRBV18 and TRBJ2-7; 10 positions match TRBD2. J gave up 4 bases and V 3 bases, and 12 bases lay outside the gene matches. CDR1 KGHSH and CDR2 LQKENI come from the germline V gene. This CDR3 contains 17 residues. The CDR3 sequence is CASSPTESLAGPYEQYF. The CDR3 DNA reads TGTGCCAGCTCACCCACCGAATCACTAGCGGGACCTTACGAGCAGTACTTC. Filled out from reference TRBV18 and TRBJ2-7, the complete variable domain reads NAGVMQNPRHLVRRRGQEARLRCSPMKGHSHVYWYRQLPEEGLKFMVYLQKENIIDESGMPKERFSAEFPKEGPSILRIQQVVRGDSAAYFCASSPTESLAGPYEQYFGPGTRLTVT.

The genes are TRBV11-3 and TRBJ2-3; D is uncertain. V lost 5 bases and J 0 bases, leaving 12 bases between the germline ends. Germline V gives CDR1 SGHNT, CDR2 YENEEA. CDR3 length equals 15 residues. CDR3 sequence: CASSLGLTSTDTQYF. CDR3 in DNA: TGTGCCAGCAGCCTGGGCTTGACTAGCACAGATACGCAGTATTTT.

The V and J genes are TRBV6-5 and TRBJ1-2; a weak D match, TRBD1 (6 bases). CDR3 size: 14 residues. V gave up 6 bases and J gave up 8 bases, with 19 bases separating them. Germline CDR1 reads MNHEY; CDR2 reads SVGAGI. The CDR3 nucleotides read TGTGCCAGCAGATCCGGGACAACTCCTATAGGCTACACCTTC. Translated, it gives CASRSGTTPIGYTF.

The V call is TRBV23-1, the J call TRBJ1-1; D is ambiguous. TRBV23-1 is an ORF for which the function is uncertain. Trimming pared 4 bases from V and 6 bases from J, leaving 36 bases between. This CDR3 is 21 amino acids long. As DNA, the CDR3 is TGCGCCAGCAGTCCCCCCATGGGGTTTAGAATAACCCGCCCATCGTCCTCTGAAGCTTTCTTT. Its protein product is CASSPPMGFRITRPSSSEAFF.

In its sample, this clone was seen once. The V gene is TRBV7-3, the J gene TRBJ2-7, with D tentatively TRBD2 (6 bases). Germline V CDR1 and CDR2: SGHTA, FQGTGA. V lost 2 bases and J 2 bases, leaving 10 bases between the germline ends. The CDR3 extends over 14 amino acids. CDR3: CASSLGLAPYEQYF. The CDR3 DNA reads TGTGCCAGCAGCTTAGGGCTAGCGCCCTACGAGCAGTACTTC. The full variable domain, with the rest looked up from reference TRBV7-3 and TRBJ2-7, is GAGVSQTPSNKVTEKGKYVELRCDPISGHTALYWYRQSLGQGPEFLIYFQGTGAADDSGLPNDRFFAVRPEGSVSTLKIQRTERGDSAVYLCASSLGLAPYEQYFGPGTRLTVT.

The chain carries TRBV7-6 and TRBJ2-7; tentatively, D is TRBD2 (6 bases). Trimming pared 1 base from V and 2 bases from J, leaving 12 bases between. This CDR3 contains 15 residues. CDR1 is SGHVS, CDR2 FNYEAQ, per germline. In DNA, the CDR3 is TGTGCCAGCAGCTTAGAGGCTAGCGCAGCCTACGAGCAGTACTTC. Encoded protein: CASSLEASAAYEQYF.

Here the CDR3 reads CASSQLAGVTDTQYF. CDR3 coding DNA: TGCGCCAGCAGCCAGCTAGCGGGGGTCACAGATACGCAGTATTTT. The chain links TRBV4-3 to TRBJ2-3; 10 positions match TRBD2. V dropped 3 bases and J dropped 2; count of bases not matched to a gene: 2. The CDR3 loop spans 15 amino acids. Germline CDR1 is LGHNA and CDR2 is YSLEER.

The CDR3 loop reads CASSLRISSTNEQFF. CDR3 coding DNA: TGTGCCAGCAGCTTACGTATATCATCAACTAATGAGCAGTTCTTC. The J gene is TRBJ2-1, the V gene TRBV5-4; D is unresolved. This CDR3 spans 15 amino acids. Germline CDR1 is SGHNT and CDR2 is YYREEE (reference sequence). V lost 2 bases to trimming and J lost 7 bases, with 16 bases between them. The variable domain in full, completed from reference TRBV5-4 and TRBJ2-1, reads ETGVTQSPTHLIKTRGQQVTLRCSSQSGHNTVSWYQQALGQGPQFIFQYYREEENGRGNFPPRFSGLQFPNYSSELNVNALELDDSALYLCASSLRISSTNEQFFGPGTRLTVL.

V usage is TRBV19 and J usage is TRBJ2-2; TRBD1 might be the D (5 bases). Germline V gene lookup returns CDR1 LNHDA and CDR2 SQIVND (reference sequence). V shed 4 bases and J shed 4 bases, with 13 bases lying between them. This CDR3 is 15 amino acids long. As DNA, the CDR3 is TGTGCCAGTAGTAAGAGTTCCAGGGTCACCGGGGAGCTGTTTTTT. Protein: CASSKSSRVTGELFF.

The chain is built from TRBV7-2 and TRBJ1-3, with 8 bases that match TRBD1. The J segment lost 2 bases and the V segment lost 0 bases, leaving 9 bases of the junction unmatched. The CDR3 is 18 amino acids. Germline V lookup: CDR1 SGHTA, CDR2 FQGNSA. As DNA, the CDR3 is TGTGCCAGCAGCTTAGCCTTTGGACAGGGCGCCCCTGGAAACACCATATATTTT. This sequence encodes CASSLAFGQGAPGNTIYF.